This passage covers 10 T cell receptor beta chains from one sample sequenced in a study of metastatic and nonmetastatic thyroid tumors. TCRdb used MiXCR to call clones anew from the PCR reads. The sample includes around 17,000 clones, around 12% of them seen just once. No patient had received any treatment before thyroid surgery. The sequenced sample consisted of tumor tissue. These receptors were collected from a female donor with papillary thyroid cancer or a benign thyroid nodule (not recorded which). Some clones in this sample may be carry-over from other donors' samples.

This clone was counted many times. The DNA is omitted, as the CDR3 cannot be located on it reliably, and the CDR3 follows TCRdb's listing. The chain couples TRBV7-9 to TRBJ2-7; the table's D gene call, TRBD1, was not cross checked with the DNA. The CDR3 has 15 amino acids, counting both end residues. Germline V gene lookup returns CDR1 SEHNR and CDR2 FQNEAQ (reference sequence). Here the CDR3 reads CASSPLDKGTYEQYF.

The V gene is TRBV11-2, the J gene TRBJ2-1; 10 nucleotides line up with TRBD2. The CDR3 covers 15 residues. With 4 bases clipped from V and 5 bases from J, the junction kept 5 bases outside the gene matches. In germline, CDR1 is SGHAT, CDR2 FQNNGV. Here the CDR3 reads CASSSRTSGHNEQFF. Here the CDR3 DNA reads TGTGCCAGCAGCTCGCGGACTAGCGGACACAATGAGCAGTTCTTC. Using reference TRBV11-2 and TRBJ2-1 for the parts outside the CDR3, the full variable domain is EAGVAQSPRYKIIEKRQSVAFWCNPISGHATLYWYQQILGQGPKLLIQFQNNGVVDDSQLPKDRFSAERLKGVDSTLKIQPAKLEDSAVYLCASSSRTSGHNEQFFGPGTRLTVL.

The V and J genes are TRBV6-4 and TRBJ2-3; D may be TRBD1 (6 bases). V was pared by 5 bases and J by 3 bases, with 12 bases between. The CDR3 is made up of 14 amino acids. The germline V gene has CDR1 MRHNA and CDR2 SNTAGT. Written as DNA, the CDR3 is TGTGCCAGCAGTCTGACAGGTTTGACAGATACGCAGTATTTT. It specifies CASSLTGLTDTQYF.

This clone was picked up a small number of times. The gene calls are TRBV6-5 and TRBJ2-7; TRBD2 matches 13 bases. The V segment lost 3 bases and the J segment 2 bases; nucleotides outside the gene matches: 1. Germline-derived CDR1 and CDR2 are MNHEY and SVGAGI. The CDR3 sequence is 15 residues long. As DNA, the CDR3 is TGTGCCAGCAGTTATACTAGCGGGAGGGCCTACGAGCAGTACTTC. This codes for CASSYTSGRAYEQYF.

There are many counts of this clone. The chain links TRBV11-1 to TRBJ2-2; no definite D call. The CDR3 is made up of 16 amino acids. The V gene's germline CDR1 is SGHAT and CDR2 FQDESV (reference sequence). V was pared by 2 bases and J by 4 bases, with 14 bases between. The DNA of the CDR3 is TGTGCCAGCAGCTTACTCGGCGGACCGCCCACCGGGGAGCTGTTTTTT. Residues: CASSLLGGPPTGELFF. Full variable domain (remainder filled in from reference TRBV11-1 and TRBJ2-2): EAEVAQSPRYKITEKSQAVAFWCDPISGHATLYWYRQILGQGPELLVQFQDESVVDDSQLPKDRFSAERLKGVDSTLKIQPAELGDSAMYLCASSLLGGPPTGELFFGEGSRLTVL.

This clone has a count of ten or more. The chain combines TRBV6-1 with TRBJ2-5, with D maybe TRBD2 (7 bases). Germline V gene sequence: CDR1 MNHNS, CDR2 SASEGT. V was cut by 6 bases and J by 5 bases, with 16 bases left in between. The CDR3 length is 14 residues. Written as DNA, the CDR3 is TGTGCCAGCAGGGGGGGGGCCAAGGTGGAGACCCAGTACTTC. This translates into CASRGGAKVETQYF.

This clone ranks as medium-sized (0.01 to 0.1%). This chain's CDR3 is CASSPGTGAGNTIYF. The CDR3, as DNA: TGCGCCAGCAGCCCCGGGACAGGGGCAGGAAACACCATATATTTT. The chain combines TRBV4-1 with TRBJ1-3; 10 bases map to TRBD1. CDR1 MGHRA and CDR2 YSYEKL come from the germline V gene. The CDR3 spans 15 residues. Trimming took 4 bases from V and 4 from J; bases not matched to a gene: 4.

This clone has ten or more counts. The rearrangement uses TRBV3-1 and TRBJ1-4; 8 nucleotides line up with TRBD1. CDR1 and CDR2 from the germline V gene are LGHDT and YNNKEL (reference sequence). The CDR3 is made up of 14 amino acids. The V segment lost 2 bases and the J segment 8 bases; nucleotides outside the gene matches: 4. The CDR3 sequence is CASSQQGAQEKLFF. The CDR3, as DNA: TGTGCCAGCAGCCAACAGGGGGCGCAAGAAAAACTGTTTTTT.

Notes on this clone: At one of its ends the junction is not consistent with the germline gene, which may arise from a read error. This chain joins TRBV10-3 and TRBJ1-4; D uncertain. CDR3 size: 13 residues. CDR1 and CDR2 from the germline V gene are ENHRY and SYGVKD. The chain's CDR3 is CAISEDNGERLFF. CDR3 bases: TGTGCCATCAGTGAGGACAACGGGGAAAGACTGTTTTTT.

This clone was seen at least ten times. V gene TRBV6-2 or TRBV6-3 combines with J gene TRBJ2-1; no clear D. The germline V gene encodes CDR1 MNHEY and CDR2 SVGEGT. Trimming took 6 bases from V and 8 from J, leaving 8 bases between them. The CDR3 loop spans 11 amino acids. CDR3 DNA: TGTGCCAGCAGCGATGGCCATGAGCAGTTCTTC. It specifies CASSDGHEQFF.